This T cell receptor gamma chain was recovered during a study of gamma-delta T cells after stem cell transplantation. CDR3 length equals 18 residues. TCRdb re-called the RT-PCR reads with CATT. This table holds 2,000 to 2,500 gamma-chain clones, under 8% found once. The material sequenced was gamma-delta T cells. The receptor was derived from a human donor. It is not recorded whose cells these are; they may come from a transplant donor. There is no V gene call, and the J gene is TRGJ1 or TRGJ2. Written as DNA, the CDR3 is TGTGCCTTGTGGGAGGCCTATCGCCGGGCCTTTAGTTATTATAAGAAACTCTTT. Translation gives CALWEAYRRAFSYYKKLF.